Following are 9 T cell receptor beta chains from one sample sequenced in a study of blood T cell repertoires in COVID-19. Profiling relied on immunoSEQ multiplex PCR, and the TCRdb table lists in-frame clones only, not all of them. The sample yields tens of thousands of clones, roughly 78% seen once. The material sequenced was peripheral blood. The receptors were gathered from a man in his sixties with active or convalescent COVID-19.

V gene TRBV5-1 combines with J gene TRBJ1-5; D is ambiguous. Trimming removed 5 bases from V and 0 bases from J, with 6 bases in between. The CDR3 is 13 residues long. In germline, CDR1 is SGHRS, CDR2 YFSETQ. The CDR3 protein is CASSTSSNQPQHF. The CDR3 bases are TGCGCCAGCAGTACCAGTAGCAATCAGCCCCAGCATTTT.

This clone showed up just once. CDR3 protein: CASSPLTGLGSPLHF. CDR3 bases: TGTGCCAGCAGCCCCCTAACAGGTCTAGGGTCACCCCTCCACTTT. The chain combines TRBV9 with TRBJ1-6; weak D call: TRBD1 (5 bases). The V gene's germline CDR1 is SGDLS and CDR2 YYNGEE. The CDR3 contains 15 residues. Trimming removed 4 bases from V and 10 bases from J, with 18 bases in between.

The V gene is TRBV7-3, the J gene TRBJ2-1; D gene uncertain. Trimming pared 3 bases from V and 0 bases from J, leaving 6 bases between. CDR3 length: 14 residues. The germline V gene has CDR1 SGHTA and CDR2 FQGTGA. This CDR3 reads CASSFSSSYNEQFF. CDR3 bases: TGTGCCAGCAGCTTCTCGAGCTCCTACAATGAGCAGTTCTTC.

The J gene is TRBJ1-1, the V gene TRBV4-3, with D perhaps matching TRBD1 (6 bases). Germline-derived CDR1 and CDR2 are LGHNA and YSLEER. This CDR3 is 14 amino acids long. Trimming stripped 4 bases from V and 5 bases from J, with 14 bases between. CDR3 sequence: CASSRTVQGTEAFF. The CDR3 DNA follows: TGCGCCAGCAGCCGCACCGTACAGGGTACTGAAGCTTTCTTT.

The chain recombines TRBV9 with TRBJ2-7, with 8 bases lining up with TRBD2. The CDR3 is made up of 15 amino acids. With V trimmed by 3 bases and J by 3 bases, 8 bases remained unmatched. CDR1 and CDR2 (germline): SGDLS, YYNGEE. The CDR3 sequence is CASSANGAGGYEQYF. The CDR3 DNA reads TGTGCCAGCAGCGCAAATGGGGCGGGGGGCTACGAGCAGTACTTC.

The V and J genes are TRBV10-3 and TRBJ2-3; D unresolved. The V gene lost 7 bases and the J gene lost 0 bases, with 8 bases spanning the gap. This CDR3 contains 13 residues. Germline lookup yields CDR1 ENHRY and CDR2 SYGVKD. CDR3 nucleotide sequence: TGTGCCATCAATCCGACTAGCACAGATACGCAGTATTTT. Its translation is CAINPTSTDTQYF.

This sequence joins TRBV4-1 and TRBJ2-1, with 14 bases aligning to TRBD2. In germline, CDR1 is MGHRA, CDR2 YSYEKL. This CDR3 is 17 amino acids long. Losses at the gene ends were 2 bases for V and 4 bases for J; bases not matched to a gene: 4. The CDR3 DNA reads TGCGCCAGCAGCCAACCGGGACTAGCGGGGGATTACAATGAGCAGTTCTTC. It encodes CASSQPGLAGDYNEQFF.

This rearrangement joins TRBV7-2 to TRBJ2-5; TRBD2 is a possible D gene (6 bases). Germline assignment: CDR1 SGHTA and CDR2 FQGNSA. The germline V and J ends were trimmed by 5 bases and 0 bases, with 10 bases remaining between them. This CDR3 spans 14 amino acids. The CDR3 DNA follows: TGTGCCAGCAGCCCCCCGGGGGACCAAGAGACCCAGTACTTC. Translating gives CASSPPGDQETQYF.

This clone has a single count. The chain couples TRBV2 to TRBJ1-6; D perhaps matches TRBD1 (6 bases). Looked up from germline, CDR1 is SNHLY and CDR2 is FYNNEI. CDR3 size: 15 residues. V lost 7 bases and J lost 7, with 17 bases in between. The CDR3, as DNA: TGTGCCAGCACTATCCTCGACAGGCCCAATTCACCCCTCCACTTT. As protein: CASTILDRPNSPLHF.